This T cell receptor (beta chain) came from a study of Graves' ophthalmopathy and Graves' hyperthyroidism. General study points: Ophthalmopathy was separated from stable hyperthyroidism by a 13-signature model with 87.88% sensitivity and around 81% specificity.

For repertoire sequencing, the TCR beta CDR3 regions were amplified from RNA transcripts. Second-round multiplex PCR came after a first-round RT-PCR that employed HTBI primers. TCRdb analysed the multiplex PCR reads with MiXCR anew, one entry per CDR3 protein. The table includes 500,000 to 800,000 distinct CDR3 sequences, about 38% detected once. Turning to this clonotype: Its specificity is unknown.

Thyroid ultrasound, orbital computed tomography, TRAb, serum thyroxine and clinical symptoms formed the basis of diagnosis. From fresh peripheral blood, roughly 9.3 ml in volume, the PBMCs were obtained. The source material was peripheral blood. This TCR came from an adult man with Graves' ophthalmopathy.

Here the CDR3 reads CASINQGGENTGELFF. The DNA of the CDR3 is TGTGCCAGTATAAACCAAGGCGGGGAGAACACCGGGGAGCTGTTTTTT. The chain combines TRBV19 with TRBJ2-2; TRBD2 is a possible D gene (6 bases). Germline V CDR1 and CDR2: LNHDA, SQIVND (reference sequence). Trimming took off 7 bases at V and 1 base at J, with 16 bases between the two ends. CDR3 length: 16 residues.